This TCR beta chain was retrieved from a study of Ad26.COV2.S vaccination and SARS-CoV-2 variants. For the study at large: Of the COV1001 trial arms, the Ad26.COV2.S arm included the donor. The authors gave Ad26.COV2.S intramuscularly, either once or twice 56 days apart.

The CDR3 extends over 12 amino acids. Trimming removed 4 bases at V and 5 bases at J, with 7 bases between. The germline CDR1 and CDR2 sequences are SGHRS and YFSETQ. Treatment in this sample: roughly 19 received Ad26.COV2.S at low or high dose, single or two shots; about 5 received placebo; per-sample allocation not given. Collection of the samples took place on day 63 after the first injection of vaccine or placebo. Sequenced by immunoSEQ multiplex PCR; TCRdb stores in-frame clones only, minus some. The sample has 300,000 to 450,000 clones; roughly 81% are singletons. This sample comprised peripheral blood, obtained in a trial of Ad26.COV2.S vaccine versus placebo. This sequence was found in a person aged 18 to 65 who received the Ad26.COV2.S COVID-19 vaccine or a placebo. The chain joins TRBV5-1 to TRBJ2-1; D is unclear. The CDR3 nucleotides are TGCGCCAGCAGCCTACCCGACAATGAGCAGTTCTTC. Its translation: CASSLPDNEQFF.